This T cell receptor (beta chain) stems from a study of T cells expressing NK-cell markers. Study at large: HCMV seropositivity characterized seven of the eight sequenced donors, and seronegativity one. Study findings and constraints: Several of the donors also had these clonotypes leading their CD3+CD56-NKG2C+ fraction.

The CDR3 length is 16 residues. CDR1 and CDR2 from the germline V gene are LGHNA and YSLEER. Reprocessing the 5' RACE reads, TCRdb reports a single entry for every CDR3 protein and omits DNA. The sample features 400,000 to 550,000 distinct CDR3 sequences, with approximately 6.8% in its top ten. A note on this clonotype: Its target is not known.

This TCR derives from a woman between 18 and 70 years old in good health. The rearrangement links TRBV4-3 to TRBJ2-3. Sequenced input: blood T cells: a sorted CD56 or NKG2C T cell subset, CD4+ or CD8+ T cells, or bulk PBMC T cells (not recorded which). CDR3 amino acids: CASSQDLSDYTDTQYF.